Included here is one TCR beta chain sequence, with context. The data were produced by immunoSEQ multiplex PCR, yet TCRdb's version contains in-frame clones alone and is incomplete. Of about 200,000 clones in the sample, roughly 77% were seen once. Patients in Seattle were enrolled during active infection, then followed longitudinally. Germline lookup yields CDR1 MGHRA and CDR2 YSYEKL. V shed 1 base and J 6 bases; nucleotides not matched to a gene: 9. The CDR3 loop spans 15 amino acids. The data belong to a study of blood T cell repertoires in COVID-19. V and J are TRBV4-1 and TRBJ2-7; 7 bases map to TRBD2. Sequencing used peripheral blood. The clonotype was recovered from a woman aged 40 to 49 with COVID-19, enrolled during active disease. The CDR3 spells CASSQGTGGGLEQYF. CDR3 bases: TGCGCCAGCAGCCAAGGGACGGGAGGCGGCCTCGAGCAGTACTTC.